The rows below give T cell receptor beta chains drawn from one sample of a study of beta chain features in type 1 diabetes. Measured with immunoSEQ multiplex PCR; TCRdb has only the in-frame clones, and not every one. The sample has about 360,000 clones, roughly 12% seen once; the top ten hold roughly 0.015%. Specimen: naive CD4+ T cells from blood. The receptors originated from a man between 18 and 35 years old in good health. Each CDR3 is given without its conserved first and last residue. The D gene is left open where the match is weak. Not every row has a clone size; where given, it reads once, few, many or a size class.

clone_size | v_call | d_call | cdr3_aa
- | TRBV18 | TRBD2 | ASSPRAGVPDTQY
- | TRBV29-1 | - | SVTPPEGGTNIQY
- | TRBV5-8 | - | ASRWQGSGEQY
- | TRBV18 | - | ASSPARDTQY
- | TRBV7-3 | TRBD1 | ASSPTMTGKDTEAF
few | TRBV7-9 | - | ASSRDNYGYT
- | TRBV28 | - | ASRIDREAF
- | TRBV7-3 | TRBD2 | ASSQRRGREGETQY
few | TRBV28 | - | ASGGTHGYT
few | TRBV14 | - | ASSQDKWRGDEQF
- | TRBV25-1 | - | ASSESGLGNQPQH
- | TRBV19 | TRBD2 | ASSIGGGRFYEQY
few | TRBV5-1 | - | ASSLAGGTHQPQH
few | TRBV14 | - | ASSEQVRAEQY
few | TRBV7-2 | - | ASSLAGGMNTEAF